This is a list of T cell receptor beta chains from one sample in a study of blood T cell repertoires in COVID-19. Clones were sequenced by immunoSEQ multiplex PCR, and TCRdb holds only the in-frame ones, with some missing. Of over 200,000 clones listed, approximately 90% were seen once; the top ten hold about 5%. Source material: peripheral blood. The receptors derive from a woman in her 40s with acute or convalescent COVID-19. The CDR3 runs from the conserved cysteine through the conserved F or W. A D gene is named only where the DNA matches it firmly. Clone size is given for some rows only: seen once, a few or many times, or a class if the clone is expanded.

cdr3_nt: TGTGCCAGCAGCCACGGGACAGCCTATGGCTACACCTTC
cdr3_aa: CASSHGTAYGYTF
clone_size: -
j_call: TRBJ1-2
d_call: TRBD1
v_call: TRBV12-3/TRBV12-4

cdr3_nt: TGTGCCAGCAGCTTCGAGGGAGGAGGAAACACCATATATTTT
cdr3_aa: CASSFEGGGNTIYF
clone_size: -
j_call: TRBJ1-3
d_call: -
v_call: TRBV7-9

cdr3_nt: TGTGCCACCACCGGATCACAGGGGACGGGAGGCTACACCTTC
cdr3_aa: CATTGSQGTGGYTF
clone_size: once
j_call: TRBJ1-2
d_call: TRBD1
v_call: TRBV24-1

cdr3_nt: TGTGCCAGTACTAGGCCCGAGGTTGGAAACACCATATATTTT
cdr3_aa: CASTRPEVGNTIYF
clone_size: once
j_call: TRBJ1-3
d_call: -
v_call: TRBV19

cdr3_nt: TGCGCCAGCCAAGACAAGGTAGCGGCAACGACGAACACCGGGGAGCTGTTTTTT
cdr3_aa: CASQDKVAATTNTGELFF
clone_size: -
j_call: TRBJ2-2
d_call: -
v_call: TRBV5-1

cdr3_nt: TGTGCCAGCGTAGACGGTGGGAGGGACTATGGCTACACCTTC
cdr3_aa: CASVDGGRDYGYTF
clone_size: -
j_call: TRBJ1-2
d_call: -
v_call: TRBV28

cdr3_nt: TGTGCCAGCAGCGTAGAAGGCAGCGGGCCTAGCACAGATACGCAGTATTTT
cdr3_aa: CASSVEGSGPSTDTQYF
clone_size: -
j_call: TRBJ2-3
d_call: -
v_call: TRBV9

cdr3_nt: TGTGCCAGCAGCTCCCTGGAGGGTGAAAAACTGTTTTTT
cdr3_aa: CASSSLEGEKLFF
clone_size: -
j_call: TRBJ1-4
d_call: -
v_call: TRBV11-2

cdr3_nt: TGCGCCAGCAGCTTCAATCCTAGCGGACAAGAGACCCAGTACTTC
cdr3_aa: CASSFNPSGQETQYF
clone_size: -
j_call: TRBJ2-5
d_call: TRBD2
v_call: TRBV5-1

cdr3_nt: TGTGCCAGCAGCCAAAGACACGTGAACACTGAAGCTTTCTTT
cdr3_aa: CASSQRHVNTEAFF
clone_size: -
j_call: TRBJ1-1
d_call: -
v_call: TRBV3-1/TRBV3-2

cdr3_nt: TGTGCCATCAGTGGAGCGGGGGCCCTTTACAATGAGCAGTTCTTC
cdr3_aa: CAISGAGALYNEQFF
clone_size: few
j_call: TRBJ2-1
d_call: TRBD2
v_call: TRBV10-3

cdr3_nt: TGTGCCAGCAGAGACGTGTGGGACAGGGATCGTCAGCCCCAGCATTTT
cdr3_aa: CASRDVWDRDRQPQHF
clone_size: -
j_call: TRBJ1-5
d_call: TRBD1
v_call: TRBV6-6

cdr3_nt: TGCGCCAGCAGTGAGCCAGAGTTTAGGGGGTCAGATACGCAGTATTTT
cdr3_aa: CASSEPEFRGSDTQYF
clone_size: -
j_call: TRBJ2-3
d_call: -
v_call: TRBV10-2

cdr3_nt: TGTGCCAACAGTCGGGGGAATGAGCAGTTCTTC
cdr3_aa: CANSRGNEQFF
clone_size: few
j_call: TRBJ2-1
d_call: -
v_call: TRBV12-3/TRBV12-4

cdr3_nt: TGTGCCAGCAGTGGACCGAGGACAGGGGGGGGATATGGCTACACCTTC
cdr3_aa: CASSGPRTGGGYGYTF
clone_size: -
j_call: TRBJ1-2
d_call: TRBD1
v_call: TRBV25-1

cdr3_nt: TGTGCCAGTAGTATTAGTGTGGTGACAGGGGCCTCTGACACAGATACGCAGTATTTT
cdr3_aa: CASSISVVTGASDTDTQYF
clone_size: -
j_call: TRBJ2-3
d_call: TRBD1
v_call: TRBV19

cdr3_nt: TGTGCCAGCAGCTTAGGGGGAAGTACAGATACGCAGTATTTT
cdr3_aa: CASSLGGSTDTQYF
clone_size: -
j_call: TRBJ2-3
d_call: -
v_call: TRBV5-8

cdr3_nt: TGCGCCAGCAGCCCCGGACAAGCCCCTTCCCCGAGCACCTTC
cdr3_aa: CASSPGQAPSPSTF
clone_size: -
j_call: TRBJ1-2
d_call: -
v_call: TRBV5-1

cdr3_nt: TGTGCCAGCAGCTACCGGACAGGGGGCGCGGGTCGTAACTATGGCTACACCTTC
cdr3_aa: CASSYRTGGAGRNYGYTF
clone_size: -
j_call: TRBJ1-2
d_call: TRBD1
v_call: TRBV5-5